The 2 T cell receptor beta chains below were found in one sample sequenced in a study of tumor-infiltrating lymphocytes in primary liver carcinoma. Joint extraction of RNA and DNA used 20-30 mg of bulk tissue that was unsorted. Total RNA (around 510 ng) served as template for TCR beta cDNA synthesis primed by a constant-region primer. The TCR beta library was amplified through three nested multiplex PCR rounds in a modified ARM-PCR procedure. Primers for the first two PCR rounds were TRBV1-TRBV30 forward primers and a C-beta reverse primer (approximately 10 cycles per round). TCRdb recomputed calls from the multiplex PCR reads with MiXCR, one row per CDR3 protein. The data contain approximately 80,000 distinct CDR3 sequences, 69% of them seen just once; the ten biggest clones take up about 25%. The sample taken for sequencing was tumor-adjacent normal liver tissue. The receptors derive from a man aged 40-49 years with primary liver carcinoma and hepatitis B virus infection.

Details on this clonotype: A read error may be the cause here, since a much bigger clone is one base away. The CDR3 ends on some other residue instead of the conserved phenylalanine or tryptophan, so this is likely a read error. The DNA is omitted, as the CDR3 cannot be located on it reliably, and the CDR3 follows TCRdb's listing. This chain connects TRBV11-2 to TRBJ1-2; TRBD1, the D gene given by the table, was not confirmed from the DNA. Counting both end residues, the CDR3 totals 14 amino acids. Germline CDR1 is SGHAT and CDR2 is FQNNGV. CDR3 in amino acids: CASSLGTGRFRYAY.

The sample holds one count of this clonotype. The chain employs TRBV20-1 and TRBJ2-7; 10 bases align to TRBD1. This CDR3 has 14 amino acids. Germline V gene data show CDR1 as DFQATT and CDR2 as SNEGSKA (reference sequence). V shed 5 bases, J shed 4 bases, and the junction held 8 bases outside the gene matches. The CDR3 protein is CSADPGQGLYEQYF. DNA of the CDR3: TGCAGTGCTGACCCGGGACAGGGGTTATACGAGCAGTACTTC.